The clone carrying this T cell receptor (beta chain) was picked up a small number of times. These data belong to a study of patients and donors after allogeneic stem cell transplantation. TCRdb itself ran the RT-PCR reads through MiXCR, one entry per CDR3 protein. The profile shows under 200,000 distinct CDR3 sequences, about 24% of them singletons. This CDR3 has 13 residues. Losses at the gene ends were 5 bases for V and 7 bases for J; bases not matched to a gene: 4. Per the germline V gene, CDR1 is DFQATT and CDR2 is SNEGSKA (reference sequence). The genes are TRBV20-1 and TRBJ1-4; 10 nucleotides agree with TRBD1. The specimen sequenced was blood, either unsorted or a sorted T cell fraction (not recorded which). The clonotype was recovered from a human donor who was either an allogeneic HSCT recipient or a stem cell or donor lymphocyte infusion donor (not recorded which). It is not recorded whose cells these are; they may come from a transplant donor. The CDR3 protein is CSAEGQGTEKLFF. The CDR3 coding sequence is TGCAGTGCTGAGGGACAGGGGACTGAAAAACTGTTTTTT.